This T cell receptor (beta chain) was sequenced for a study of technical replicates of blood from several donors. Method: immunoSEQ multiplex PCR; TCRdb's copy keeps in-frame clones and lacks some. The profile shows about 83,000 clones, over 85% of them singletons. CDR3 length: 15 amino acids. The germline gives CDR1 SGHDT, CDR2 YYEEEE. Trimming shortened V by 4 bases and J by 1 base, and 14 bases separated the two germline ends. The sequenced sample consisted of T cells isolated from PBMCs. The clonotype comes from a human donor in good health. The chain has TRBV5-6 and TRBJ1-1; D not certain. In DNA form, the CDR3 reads TGTGCCAGCAGCACCCCGGAGGATCCGAACACTGAAGCTTTCTTT. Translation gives CASSTPEDPNTEAFF.